Presented here are 26 T cell receptor beta chains from one specimen sequenced in a study of T cell responses to AZD1222 COVID-19 vaccine. Sequencing used immunoSEQ multiplex PCR; TCRdb keeps in-frame clones, though not all of them. The table shows some 100,000 clones, with over 75% occurring only once. This material consisted of peripheral blood, taken on day 0 of AZD1222 vaccination. The receptors stem from an adult in good health.

J is TRBJ1-3 and V is TRBV18, with a weak D call TRBD1 (5 bases). The ends were cut back, 2 bases at V and 0 bases at J, with 11 bases in the middle. The CDR3 consists of 16 residues. CDR1 is KGHSH, CDR2 LQKENI, per germline. The CDR3 spells CASSPEGTFSGNTIYF. DNA of the CDR3: TGTGCCAGCTCACCAGAGGGGACCTTCTCTGGAAACACCATATATTTT.

The chain links TRBV29-1 to TRBJ2-2; D is ambiguous. This CDR3 comprises 12 residues. V lost 6 bases and J 8 bases, leaving 13 bases between the germline ends. Germline V lookup: CDR1 SQVTM, CDR2 ANQGSEA. CDR3 DNA: TGCAGCGTCCTACGGTCGGAGGGGGAGCTGTTTTTT. It specifies CSVLRSEGELFF.

This clone was seen a single time. The chain links TRBV5-5 to TRBJ2-3; the D is unclear. V lost 1 base and J 0 bases, leaving 6 bases between the germline ends. The CDR3 consists of 14 residues. Germline-derived CDR1 and CDR2 are SGHKS and YYEKEE (reference sequence). The CDR3 region has the DNA TGTGCCAGCAGCTTGCCGGGTAGCACAGATACGCAGTATTTT. The encoded protein is CASSLPGSTDTQYF.

The rearrangement joins TRBV5-4 to TRBJ2-5, with TRBD2 as a possible D gene (6 bases). Deletions cut 4 bases from V and 5 bases from J, with 21 bases between. The CDR3 consists of 16 residues. Germline V gene lookup returns CDR1 SGHNT and CDR2 YYREEE (reference sequence). CDR3 region: CASSGGTGLYGETQYF. Here the CDR3 DNA reads TGTGCCAGCAGCGGGGGGACTGGGCTCTACGGGGAGACCCAGTACTTC.

This sequence joins TRBV7-9 and TRBJ1-2; 9 nucleotides line up with TRBD1. Germline CDR1 reads SEHNR; CDR2 reads FQNEAQ (reference sequence). V lost 4 bases and J lost 5; bases outside the gene matches: 5. CDR3 length: 14 amino acids. DNA for the CDR3: TGTGCCAGCAGCTCAGGACAGGGGATATATGGCTACACCTTC. Amino acids: CASSSGQGIYGYTF.

This clone showed up just once. This sequence joins TRBV12-3 or TRBV12-4 and TRBJ1-1; no clear D. The CDR3 totals 13 residues. V lost 3 bases to trimming and J lost 0 bases, with 5 bases between them. This CDR3 reads CASSLRMNTEAFF. CDR3 coding DNA: TGTGCCAGCAGTTTGAGAATGAACACTGAAGCTTTCTTT.

CDR3 residues: CASSQGARNTIYF. DNA for the CDR3: TGTGCCAGCAGTCAGGGGGCTAGAAACACCATATATTTT. V gene TRBV12-3 or TRBV12-4 combines with J gene TRBJ1-3, with 8 bases fitting TRBD1. The CDR3 spans 13 residues. Trimming cost V 5 bases and J 5 bases; bases outside gene matches: 2.

The chain combines TRBV3-1 (or the pseudogene TRBV3-2) with TRBJ1-4, with unresolved D. This CDR3 comprises 13 residues. V lost 4 bases to trimming and J lost 6 bases, with 9 bases between them. Germline CDR1 and CDR2: LGHDT and YNNKEL (reference sequence). DNA for the CDR3: TGTGCCAGCAGCCGCGGGAAGGATGAAAAACTGTTTTTT. Translation gives CASSRGKDEKLFF.

This clone was recorded only once. V is TRBV6-5 and J is TRBJ2-4; unclear D gene. In germline, CDR1 is MNHEY, CDR2 SVGAGI. The V end was cut by 7 bases, the J end by 6 bases, with 16 bases between. The CDR3 is 14 residues long. The CDR3 loop reads CASKVSQSLNIQYF. CDR3 bases: TGTGCCAGCAAAGTTTCGCAGTCTCTAAACATTCAGTACTTC.

The chain employs TRBV6-5 and TRBJ1-1; D not certain. V was clipped by 0 bases and J by 1 base, with 12 bases between them. The CDR3 covers 16 residues. CDR1 is MNHEY, CDR2 SVGAGI, per germline. CDR3 nucleotide sequence: TGTGCCAGCAGTTACTCGTTCCGAGGAGAGAACACTGAAGCTTTCTTT. It translates to CASSYSFRGENTEAFF.

The J gene is TRBJ2-1, the V gene TRBV5-1; 14 bases match TRBD2. The CDR3 extends over 15 amino acids. The junction had 3 bases not matched to a gene; V was cut back by 4 bases and J by 6 bases. Per germline, CDR1 SGHRS and CDR2 YFSETQ. This CDR3 reads CASSPGTSGGNEQFF. In DNA, the CDR3 is TGCGCCAGCAGCCCCGGGACTAGCGGGGGCAATGAGCAGTTCTTC.

This clone appeared a few times. This chain joins TRBV19 and TRBJ1-1, with D possibly matching TRBD1 (6 bases). This CDR3 has 15 residues. Looked up from germline, CDR1 is LNHDA and CDR2 is SQIVND (reference sequence). V lost 6 bases to trimming and J lost 4 bases, with 18 bases between them. The CDR3 sequence is CASRPPSLGGTEAFF. CDR3 bases: TGTGCCAGTAGACCCCCAAGCTTAGGGGGCACTGAAGCTTTCTTT. Combining the CDR3 with reference TRBV19 and TRBJ1-1 gives the whole variable domain DGGITQSPKYLFRKEGQNVTLSCEQNLNHDAMYWYRQDPGQGLRLIYYSQIVNDFQKGDIAEGYSVSREKKESFPLTVTSAQKNPTAFYLCASRPPSLGGTEAFFGQGTRLTVV.

The rearrangement links TRBV3-1 (or the pseudogene TRBV3-2) to TRBJ2-5; 7 bases line up with TRBD2. The junction had 1 base not matched to a gene; V was cut back by 4 bases and J by 2 bases. Germline V gene sequence: CDR1 LGHDT, CDR2 YNNKEL (reference sequence). This CDR3 region has 13 residues. The chain's CDR3 is CASSRSGQETQYF. CDR3 sequence (DNA): TGTGCCAGCAGCCGTAGCGGGCAAGAGACCCAGTACTTC.

The chain joins TRBV7-8 to TRBJ1-6; D remains unclear. Germline values: CDR1 SGHVS, CDR2 FQNEAQ. V was trimmed by 5 bases and J by 7 bases, leaving 9 bases between them. This CDR3 contains 13 residues. Written as DNA, the CDR3 is TGTGCCAGCAGCCCCGCTCGAAATTCACCCCTCCACTTT. It is translated as CASSPARNSPLHF.

The rearrangement uses TRBV4-1 and TRBJ2-1, with 8 bases aligning to TRBD2. The CDR3 is 20 amino acids. J lost 0 bases, V lost 4 bases, and 17 bases had no gene match. Germline V gene lookup returns CDR1 MGHRA and CDR2 YSYEKL. The CDR3 spells CASSPRGGGPTWSSYNEQFF. The CDR3 nucleotides read TGCGCCAGCAGCCCTCGGGGCGGGGGGCCCACCTGGAGCTCCTACAATGAGCAGTTCTTC.

The V gene is TRBV4-1, the J gene TRBJ1-2, with D possibly being TRBD1 (5 bases). CDR1 is MGHRA, CDR2 YSYEKL, per germline. The CDR3 totals 14 residues. V lost 1 base and J 5 bases, leaving 11 bases between the germline ends. The CDR3 DNA sequence: TGCGCCAGCAGCCAAGGGGACGGTTTATATGGCTACACCTTC. Its protein is CASSQGDGLYGYTF.

The gene calls are TRBV12-3 or TRBV12-4 and TRBJ1-5; D gene unclear. CDR3 size: 13 residues. Trimming pared 6 bases from V and 3 bases from J, leaving 9 bases between. The CDR3 sequence is CASSQTFNQPQHF. The CDR3 coding sequence is TGTGCCAGCAGCCAGACATTCAATCAGCCCCAGCATTTT.

The V gene is TRBV9, the J gene TRBJ1-1; D unclear. V lost 4 bases and J lost 0, with 16 bases in between. Germline-derived CDR1 and CDR2 are SGDLS and YYNGEE. CDR3 length: 16 residues. The CDR3 protein is CASSPRMADMNTEAFF. In DNA, the CDR3 is TGTGCCAGCAGCCCCCGGATGGCAGATATGAACACTGAAGCTTTCTTT.

The CDR3 reads CASSQDRTETYEQYF. The CDR3 DNA reads TGTGCCAGCAGCCAAGATAGGACCGAAACCTACGAGCAGTACTTC. The gene calls are TRBV3-1 (or the pseudogene TRBV3-2) and TRBJ2-7; D is undetermined. The germline V gene encodes CDR1 LGHDT and CDR2 YNNKEL (reference sequence). The CDR3 is 15 amino acids. V lost 0 bases and J 2 bases, leaving 11 bases between the germline ends.

The CDR3: CASSKQGSGNTEAFF. The CDR3 coding sequence is TGTGCCAGCAGTAAACAGGGGTCGGGGAACACTGAAGCTTTCTTT. The V gene is TRBV6-5, the J gene TRBJ1-1; 7 nucleotides align to TRBD1. This CDR3 is built from 15 residues. In germline, CDR1 is MNHEY, CDR2 SVGAGI. With 5 bases clipped from V and 1 base from J, the junction kept 7 bases outside the gene matches.

This rearrangement joins TRBV28 to TRBJ1-1; D uncertain. Germline V lookup: CDR1 MDHEN, CDR2 SYDVKM. CDR3 length: 12 residues. Between the trimmed V and J ends, which lost 3 bases and 8 bases, there was a span of 10 bases. The CDR3 bases are TGTGCCAGCAGTTTGTTTTACGGAGAAGCTTTCTTT. Amino acid sequence: CASSLFYGEAFF.

The chain has TRBV5-1 and TRBJ1-4, with 9 bases fitting TRBD1. The CDR3 covers 15 residues. Germline CDR1 reads SGHRS; CDR2 reads YFSETQ. J was trimmed by 8 bases and V by 3 bases; bases with no gene match: 8. The DNA for the CDR3 is TGCGCCAGCAGCTCCCCTGGGGGACAGGGCGAAAAACTGTTTTTT. Its protein product is CASSSPGGQGEKLFF. Full variable domain (remainder filled in from reference TRBV5-1 and TRBJ1-4): KAGVTQTPRYLIKTRGQQVTLSCSPISGHRSVSWYQQTPGQGLQFLFEYFSETQRNKGNFPGRFSGRQFSNSRSEMNVSTLELGDSALYLCASSSPGGQGEKLFFGSGTQLSVL.

The chain carries TRBV6-4 and TRBJ2-1; D gene uncertain. The CDR3 contains 13 residues. Germline V gives CDR1 MRHNA, CDR2 SNTAGT. V was shortened by 5 bases and J by 10 bases, with 15 bases between the two germline ends. The CDR3 coding sequence is TGTGCCAGCAGTTCCGACATAGGGCCCGAGCAGTTCTTC. Protein: CASSSDIGPEQFF.

The chain joins TRBV9 to TRBJ1-1, with D uncertain. The germline V gene has CDR1 SGDLS and CDR2 YYNGEE. Trimming removed 0 bases at V and 8 bases at J, with 11 bases between. This CDR3 is 13 amino acids long. CDR3 amino acids: CASSVDPAGEAFF. In DNA, the CDR3 is TGTGCCAGCAGCGTAGATCCCGCCGGGGAAGCTTTCTTT. Filled out from reference TRBV9 and TRBJ1-1, the complete variable domain reads DSGVTQTPKHLITATGQRVTLRCSPRSGDLSVYWYQQSLDQGLQFLIQYYNGEERAKGNILERFSAQQFPDLHSELNLSSLELGDSALYFCASSVDPAGEAFFGQGTRLTVV.

The rearrangement uses TRBV7-3 and TRBJ1-2; D gene unclear. The germline CDR1 and CDR2 sequences are SGHTA and FQGTGA. CDR3 length: 14 residues. V gave up 2 bases and J gave up 5 bases, with 12 bases separating them. In DNA, the CDR3 is TGTGCCAGCAGCTTAGATGCCAGGCAGTATGGCTACACCTTC. Translation gives CASSLDARQYGYTF.

The chain has TRBV13 and TRBJ1-3; no firm D call. V lost 2 bases to trimming and J lost 9 bases, with 8 bases between them. The V gene's germline CDR1 is PRHDT and CDR2 FYEKMQ (reference sequence). The CDR3 loop spans 12 amino acids. CDR3 protein: CASSLLRGTIYF. The CDR3 DNA reads as TGTGCCAGCAGCTTACTCCGGGGCACCATATATTTT.